This T cell receptor (beta chain) was captured by sequencing in a study of blood T cells in healthy people across ages. A second PCR, run for roughly 7 to 12 cycles, used a sample-barcoded 5' primer plus a J-beta primer mix. TCRdb used MiXCR to reprocess the 5' RACE reads, holding one entry per CDR3 protein. The sample lists fewer than 600,000 distinct CDR3 sequences, about 28% seen once, with about 3.3% in the top ten. PBMCs were isolated at a quantity of at least 6 million per sample. There were at least 5.5 micrograms of total RNA extracted from every sample. This CDR3 has 14 amino acids. V lost 0 bases to trimming and J lost 4 bases, with 10 bases between them. The germline V gene has CDR1 SGHRS and CDR2 YFSETQ. The sample also formed part of further work on T cells of mothers and their children.

The receptor was isolated from a boy aged 2 to 10 in good health. The rearrangement links TRBV5-1 to TRBJ1-2; unclear D gene. Sequences were obtained from blood. Written as DNA, the CDR3 is TGCGCCAGCAGCTTGGATGGGGATTTCTATGGCTACACCTTC. Its protein product is CASSLDGDFYGYTF.